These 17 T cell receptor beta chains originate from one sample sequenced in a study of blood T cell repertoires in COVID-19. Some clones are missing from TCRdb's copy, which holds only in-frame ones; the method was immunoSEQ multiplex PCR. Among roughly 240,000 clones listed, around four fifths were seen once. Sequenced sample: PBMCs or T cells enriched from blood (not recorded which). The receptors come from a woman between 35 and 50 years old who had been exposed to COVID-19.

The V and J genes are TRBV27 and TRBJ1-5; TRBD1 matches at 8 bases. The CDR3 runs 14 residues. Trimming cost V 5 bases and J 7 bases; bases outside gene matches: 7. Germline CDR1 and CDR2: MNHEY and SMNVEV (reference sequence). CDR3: CASSRNRGGQPQHF. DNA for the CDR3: TGTGCCAGCAGTCGTAACAGGGGGGGACAGCCCCAGCATTTT.

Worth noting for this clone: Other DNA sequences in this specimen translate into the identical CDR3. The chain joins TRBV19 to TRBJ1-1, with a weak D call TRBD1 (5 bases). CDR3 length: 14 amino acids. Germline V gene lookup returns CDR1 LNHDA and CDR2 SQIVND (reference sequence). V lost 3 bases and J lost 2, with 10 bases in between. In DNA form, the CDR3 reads TGTGCCAGTAGTATTGCAGGGCAAAACACTGAAGCTTTCTTT. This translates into CASSIAGQNTEAFF.

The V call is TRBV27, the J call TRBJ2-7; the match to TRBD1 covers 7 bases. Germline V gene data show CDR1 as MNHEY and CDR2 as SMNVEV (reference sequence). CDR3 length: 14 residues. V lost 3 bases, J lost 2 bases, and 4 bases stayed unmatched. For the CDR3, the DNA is TGTGCCAGCAGTTTCTTGGGACAGCCCTACGAGCAGTACTTC. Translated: CASSFLGQPYEQYF.

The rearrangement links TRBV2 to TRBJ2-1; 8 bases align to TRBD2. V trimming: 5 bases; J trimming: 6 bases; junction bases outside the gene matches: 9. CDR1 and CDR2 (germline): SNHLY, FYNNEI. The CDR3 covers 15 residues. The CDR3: CASSLLADLLNEQFF. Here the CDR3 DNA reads TGTGCCAGCAGTTTACTAGCGGACCTTCTCAATGAGCAGTTCTTC.

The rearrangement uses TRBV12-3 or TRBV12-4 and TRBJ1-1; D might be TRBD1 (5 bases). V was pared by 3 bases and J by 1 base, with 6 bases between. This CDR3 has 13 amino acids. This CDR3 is CASSFDRNTEAFF. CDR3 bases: TGTGCCAGCAGTTTCGACAGGAACACTGAAGCTTTCTTT.

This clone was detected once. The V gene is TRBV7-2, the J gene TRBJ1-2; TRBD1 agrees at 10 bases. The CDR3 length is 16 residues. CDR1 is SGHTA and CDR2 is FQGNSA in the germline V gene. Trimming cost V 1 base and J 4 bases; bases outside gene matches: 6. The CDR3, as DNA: TGTGCCAGCAGCTTAGGCGGGACAGGGGATATCTATGGCTACACCTTC. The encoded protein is CASSLGGTGDIYGYTF.

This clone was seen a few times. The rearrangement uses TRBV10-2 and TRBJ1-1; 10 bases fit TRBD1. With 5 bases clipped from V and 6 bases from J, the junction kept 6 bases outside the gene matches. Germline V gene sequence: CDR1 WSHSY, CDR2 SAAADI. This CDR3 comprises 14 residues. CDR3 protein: CASSRSGTGAEAFF. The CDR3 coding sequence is TGCGCCAGCAGTCGATCCGGGACAGGGGCTGAAGCTTTCTTT.

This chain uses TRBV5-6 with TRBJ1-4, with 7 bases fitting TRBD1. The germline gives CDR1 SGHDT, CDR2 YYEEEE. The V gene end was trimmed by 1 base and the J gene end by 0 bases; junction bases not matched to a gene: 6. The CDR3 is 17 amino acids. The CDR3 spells CASSLKQGHATNEKLFF. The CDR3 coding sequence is TGTGCCAGCAGCTTGAAACAGGGGCATGCAACTAATGAAAAACTGTTTTTT.

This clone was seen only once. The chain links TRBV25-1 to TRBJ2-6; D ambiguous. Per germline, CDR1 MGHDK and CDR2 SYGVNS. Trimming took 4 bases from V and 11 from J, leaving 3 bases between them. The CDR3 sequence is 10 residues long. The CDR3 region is CASSADVLTF. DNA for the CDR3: TGTGCCAGCAGTGCGGACGTCCTGACTTTC.

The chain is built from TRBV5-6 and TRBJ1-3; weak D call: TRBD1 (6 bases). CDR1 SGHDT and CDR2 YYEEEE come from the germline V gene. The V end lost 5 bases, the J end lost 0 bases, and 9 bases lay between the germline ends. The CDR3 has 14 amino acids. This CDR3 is CASRGRGSGNTIYF. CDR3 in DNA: TGTGCCAGCAGGGGCAGGGGCTCTGGAAACACCATATATTTT.

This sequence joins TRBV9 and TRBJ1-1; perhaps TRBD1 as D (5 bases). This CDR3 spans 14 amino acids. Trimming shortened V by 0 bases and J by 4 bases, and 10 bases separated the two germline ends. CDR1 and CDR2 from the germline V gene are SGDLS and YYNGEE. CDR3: CASSVASGGTEAFF. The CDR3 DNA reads TGTGCCAGCAGCGTAGCCTCGGGGGGCACTGAAGCTTTCTTT. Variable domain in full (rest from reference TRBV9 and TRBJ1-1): DSGVTQTPKHLITATGQRVTLRCSPRSGDLSVYWYQQSLDQGLQFLIQYYNGEERAKGNILERFSAQQFPDLHSELNLSSLELGDSALYFCASSVASGGTEAFFGQGTRLTVV.

The CDR3: CATLRRENTEAFF. Here the CDR3 DNA reads TGTGCCACCTTAAGGCGGGAAAACACTGAAGCTTTCTTT. The chain couples TRBV15 to TRBJ1-1; D call uncertain. Germline-derived CDR1 and CDR2 are LNHNV and YYDKDF (reference sequence). Trimming removed 8 bases from V and 2 bases from J, with 12 bases in between. The CDR3 runs to 13 residues.

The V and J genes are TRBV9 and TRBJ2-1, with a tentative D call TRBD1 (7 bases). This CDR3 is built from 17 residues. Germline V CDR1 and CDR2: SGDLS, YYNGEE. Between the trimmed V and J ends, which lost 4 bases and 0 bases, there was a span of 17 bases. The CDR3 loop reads CASSSRDSSSSYNEQFF. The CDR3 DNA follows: TGTGCCAGCAGCTCGCGGGACAGTAGTAGCTCCTACAATGAGCAGTTCTTC.

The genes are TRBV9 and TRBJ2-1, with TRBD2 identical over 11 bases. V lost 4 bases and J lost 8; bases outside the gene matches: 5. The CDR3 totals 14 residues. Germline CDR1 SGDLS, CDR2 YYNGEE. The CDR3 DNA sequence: TGTGCCAGCAGCCACGGACTAGCGGGCCATGAGCAGTTCTTC. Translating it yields CASSHGLAGHEQFF.

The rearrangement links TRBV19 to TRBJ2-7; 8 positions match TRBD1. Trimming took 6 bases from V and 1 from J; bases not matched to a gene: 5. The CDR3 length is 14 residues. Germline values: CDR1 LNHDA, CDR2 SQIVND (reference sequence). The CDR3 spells CASRDGQGSYEQYF. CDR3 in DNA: TGTGCCAGTAGAGACGGACAGGGTTCCTACGAGCAGTACTTC.

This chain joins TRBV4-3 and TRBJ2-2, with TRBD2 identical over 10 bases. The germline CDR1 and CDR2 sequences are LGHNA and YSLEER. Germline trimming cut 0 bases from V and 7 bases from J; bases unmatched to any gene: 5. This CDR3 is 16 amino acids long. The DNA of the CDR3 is TGCGCCAGCAGCCAAGATCTAGCGGGGGTGGTCGGGGAGCTGTTTTTT. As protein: CASSQDLAGVVGELFF.

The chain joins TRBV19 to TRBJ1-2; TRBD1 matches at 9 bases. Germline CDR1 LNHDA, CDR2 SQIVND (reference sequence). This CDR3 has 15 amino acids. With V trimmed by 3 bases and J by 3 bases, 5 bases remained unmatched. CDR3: CASSIGTGTHYGYTF. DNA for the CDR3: TGTGCCAGTAGTATCGGGACAGGGACCCACTATGGCTACACCTTC. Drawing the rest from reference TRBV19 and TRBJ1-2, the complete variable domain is DGGITQSPKYLFRKEGQNVTLSCEQNLNHDAMYWYRQDPGQGLRLIYYSQIVNDFQKGDIAEGYSVSREKKESFPLTVTSAQKNPTAFYLCASSIGTGTHYGYTFGSGTRLTVV.